One and the same sample provided the 14 T cell receptor beta chains below, sequenced in a study of T cell repertoires in cytomegalovirus infection. For these TCRs, the target antigens are not known. TCRdb re-analysed the reads in MiXCR, keeping a single row per CDR3 protein. The sample has 550,000 to 850,000 distinct CDR3 sequences, roughly 33% seen once. The source was cultured PBMCs, collected from culture after CMV antigen stimulation. These TCRs come from a human donor in good health (CMV status not recorded). Some clones in this sample may be carry-over from other donors' samples.

V and J are TRBV4-1 and TRBJ2-5; D might be TRBD2 (6 bases). The V end lost 0 bases, the J end lost 5 bases, and 10 bases lay between the germline ends. The CDR3 runs 14 residues. Germline loops: CDR1 MGHRA, CDR2 YSYEKL. In nucleotides, the CDR3 is TGCGCCAGCAGCCAAGAATCAGGAGGGGAGACCCAGTACTTC. Translated: CASSQESGGETQYF.

The chain links TRBV28 to TRBJ1-2; D is unclear. Trimming shortened V by 6 bases and J by 4 bases, and 12 bases separated the two germline ends. CDR1 MDHEN and CDR2 SYDVKM come from the germline V gene. The CDR3 runs 13 residues. Here the CDR3 reads CASRSTPAYGYTF. CDR3 coding DNA: TGTGCCAGCAGATCGACCCCTGCCTATGGCTACACCTTC.

The chain is built from TRBV7-6 and TRBJ2-5; TRBD2 might be the D (5 bases). Germline CDR1 is SGHVS and CDR2 is FNYEAQ. Trimming shortened V by 5 bases and J by 5 bases, and 12 bases separated the two germline ends. The CDR3 is 13 amino acids. This CDR3 reads CASSGSADETQYF. CDR3 bases: TGTGCCAGCAGCGGTAGCGCAGACGAGACCCAGTACTTC. The full variable domain, with the rest looked up from reference TRBV7-6 and TRBJ2-5, is GAGVSQSPRYKVTKRGQDVALRCDPISGHVSLYWYRQALGQGPEFLTYFNYEAQQDKSGLPNDRFSAERPEGSISTLTIQRTEQRDSAMYRCASSGSADETQYFGPGTRLLVL.

The rearrangement joins TRBV4-1 to TRBJ1-4; D is unclear. CDR1 and CDR2 from the germline V gene are MGHRA and YSYEKL. The CDR3 is 13 residues long. Trimming took 1 base from V and 13 from J, leaving 13 bases between them. CDR3 nucleotides: TGCGCCAGCAGCCAAGGTCTAACTTTCGGACTGTTTTTT. It encodes CASSQGLTFGLFF.

This clonotype came up a few times. This chain links TRBV7-6 with TRBJ1-6; D gene ambiguous. The CDR3 has 16 residues. Germline values: CDR1 SGHVS, CDR2 FNYEAQ. V lost 1 base, J lost 0 bases, and 7 bases lay in between. The CDR3 DNA reads TGTGCCAGCAGCTTAGACGTGAGCTCCTATAATTCACCCCTCCACTTT. As protein: CASSLDVSSYNSPLHF.

V is TRBV6-6 and J is TRBJ1-1; D unclear. CDR1 is MNHNY, CDR2 SVGAGI, per germline (reference sequence). The CDR3 is 15 residues long. The V gene lost 7 bases and the J gene lost 10 bases, with 25 bases spanning the gap. CDR3 DNA sequence: TGTGCCAGCACCCTATCCCCCGAAGGCGCGCCTCGAGCTTTCTTT. Translating it yields CASTLSPEGAPRAFF.

This clonotype was found once. This sequence joins TRBV29-1 and TRBJ2-3; D is possibly TRBD2 (6 bases). From germline, CDR1 is SQVTM and CDR2 ANQGSEA. V was clipped by 4 bases and J by 6 bases, with 14 bases between them. There are 13 residues in the CDR3. The CDR3 DNA follows: TGCAGCGTTGTACGGCCTAGCGACGATACGCAGTATTTT. This sequence encodes CSVVRPSDDTQYF.

The V and J genes are TRBV20-1 and TRBJ2-1; TRBD2 might be the D (5 bases). The CDR3 length is 11 residues. CDR1 DFQATT and CDR2 SNEGSKA come from the germline V gene (reference sequence). Trimming stripped 6 bases from V and 10 bases from J, with 13 bases between. The CDR3 spells CSASTRDEQFF. The DNA of the CDR3 is TGCAGTGCAAGCACTAGAGACGAGCAGTTCTTC.

The chain has TRBV29-1 and TRBJ2-1; 8 bases are a match to TRBD2. Germline V gives CDR1 SQVTM, CDR2 ANQGSEA. V lost 7 bases and J lost 9; bases outside the gene matches: 8. CDR3 size: 12 residues. The DNA for the CDR3 is TGCAGCGCAGGACTAGCTCAGGGTGAGCAGTTCTTC. Translation gives CSAGLAQGEQFF.

This rearrangement joins TRBV5-1 to TRBJ2-5, with D perhaps TRBD2 (6 bases). Germline V gives CDR1 SGHRS, CDR2 YFSETQ. The CDR3 has 18 residues. V lost 0 bases and J lost 2, with 20 bases in between. CDR3: CASSLVGGVLPQQETQYF. The DNA for the CDR3 is TGCGCCAGCAGCTTGGTCGGGGGAGTGTTACCACAACAAGAGACCCAGTACTTC.

This clonotype was recorded a few times. The chain has TRBV27 and TRBJ1-1, with D perhaps matching TRBD1 (5 bases). The CDR3 runs to 16 residues. Trimming cost V 3 bases and J 3 bases, with 17 bases left between them. Germline CDR1 is MNHEY and CDR2 is SMNVEV (reference sequence). The CDR3 loop is CASSFFGAASHTEAFF. CDR3 nucleotides: TGTGCCAGCAGTTTCTTTGGGGCGGCCAGTCACACTGAAGCTTTCTTT.

This clonotype has a handful of counts. The gene calls are TRBV4-2 and TRBJ1-4; TRBD1 is a possible D gene (5 bases). In germline, CDR1 is LGHNA, CDR2 YNFKEQ. The CDR3 extends over 14 amino acids. Trimming took off 5 bases at V and 8 bases at J, with 15 bases between the two ends. CDR3 protein: CASSGGQGGEKLFF. The CDR3 DNA reads TGTGCCAGCAGCGGAGGGCAGGGCGGGGAAAAACTGTTTTTT.

DNA of the CDR3: TGTGCCAGCAGCCCGGCCTTGGTTTCCGTCACCGGGGAGCTGTTTTTT. It yields the protein CASSPALVSVTGELFF. The rearrangement uses TRBV7-9 and TRBJ2-2; D is unclear. Trimming took off 5 bases at V and 4 bases at J, with 17 bases between the two ends. This CDR3 is built from 16 residues. Germline V CDR1 and CDR2: SEHNR, FQNEAQ (reference sequence).

This clonotype was seen a handful of times. The chain links TRBV19 to TRBJ1-2, with D possibly matching TRBD1 (5 bases). Trimming removed 3 bases from V and 2 bases from J, with 13 bases in between. Germline V lookup: CDR1 LNHDA, CDR2 SQIVND (reference sequence). This CDR3 is built from 15 residues. The DNA of the CDR3 is TGTGCCAGTAGTATTGGGCCGGGACGGAACTATGGCTACACCTTC. Residues: CASSIGPGRNYGYTF. Looking up the rest from reference TRBV19 and TRBJ1-2 gives the full variable domain: DGGITQSPKYLFRKEGQNVTLSCEQNLNHDAMYWYRQDPGQGLRLIYYSQIVNDFQKGDIAEGYSVSREKKESFPLTVTSAQKNPTAFYLCASSIGPGRNYGYTFGSGTRLTVV.